These 21 T cell receptor beta chains came from one sample sequenced in a study of T-cell memory formation after mild COVID-19. TCRdb fed the 5' RACE reads into MiXCR, producing one record per CDR3 protein. The top ten clones hold approximately 20% of a sample with under 300,000 distinct CDR3 sequences, approximately 9% of them seen once. The specimen sequenced was PBMCs or a T cell subset sorted from them (not recorded which). These receptors came from a man aged 18 to 29 who had mild COVID-19 (a few samples of this study predate the infection). Cell type and time point are not known.

This clonotype has only a few counts. The chain combines TRBV7-2 with TRBJ2-3; D remains ambiguous. The CDR3 runs to 14 residues. Germline V gene data show CDR1 as SGHTA and CDR2 as FQGNSA. V dropped 3 bases and J dropped 0 bases, with 7 bases sitting between them. CDR3 loop: CASSFYRSTDTQYF. Here the CDR3 DNA reads TGTGCCAGCAGCTTTTACAGAAGCACAGATACGCAGTATTTT.

This clonotype was counted only a few times. This chain joins TRBV4-1 and TRBJ2-5, with 9 bases lining up with TRBD2. The V and J ends lost 4 bases and 1 base, in that order; junction bases with no gene match: 10. This CDR3 is 17 amino acids long. The germline CDR1 and CDR2 sequences are MGHRA and YSYEKL. CDR3 loop: CASSPQGRSGGQETQYF. The CDR3 nucleotides read TGCGCCAGCAGCCCCCAAGGACGTAGCGGGGGCCAAGAGACCCAGTACTTC.

The V gene is TRBV24-1, the J gene TRBJ2-1; TRBD2 might be the D (6 bases). The CDR3 is made up of 13 amino acids. The V end was cut by 1 base, the J end by 8 bases, with 8 bases between. Germline loops: CDR1 KGHDR, CDR2 SFDVKD. CDR3 DNA: TGTGCCACCAGTGATTTCAGGGAGGATGAGCAGTTCTTC. Translation gives CATSDFREDEQFF.

This clonotype has just a few counts. The CDR3 reads CASRWGNEQFF. DNA for the CDR3: TGTGCCAGCAGATGGGGCAATGAGCAGTTCTTC. The chain has TRBV13 and TRBJ2-1, with D uncertain. CDR3 length: 11 residues. Trimming took 6 bases from V and 6 from J, leaving 6 bases between them. Germline loops: CDR1 PRHDT, CDR2 FYEKMQ (reference sequence).

This clonotype appeared many times. The chain couples TRBV5-1 to TRBJ1-2, with TRBD1 matching 10 bases. CDR3 length: 13 residues. V gave up 4 bases and J gave up 5 bases; unmatched junction bases: 2. CDR1 is SGHRS and CDR2 is YFSETQ in the germline V gene. The CDR3 protein is CASSRDRGYGYTF. As DNA, the CDR3 is TGCGCCAGCAGCCGGGACAGGGGTTATGGCTACACCTTC.

The table lists this clonotype with a few counts. V and J are TRBV5-6 and TRBJ1-5, with TRBD1 matching over 10 bases. CDR1 and CDR2 (germline): SGHDT, YYEEEE. There are 16 residues in the CDR3. After removal of 1 base from V and 4 bases from J, the junction contained 5 bases not matched to a gene. CDR3 sequence (DNA): TGTGCCAGCAGCTTGAGGGACAGGGGCCGAAATCAGCCCCAGCATTTT. Its translation: CASSLRDRGRNQPQHF. The full variable domain, in which reference TRBV5-6 and TRBJ1-5 provide the parts outside the CDR3, is DAGVTQSPTHLIKTRGQQVTLRCSPKSGHDTVSWYQQALGQGPQFIFQYYEEEERQRGNFPDRFSGHQFPNYSSELNVNALLLGDSALYLCASSLRDRGRNQPQHFGDGTRLSIL.

On this clonotype: A much larger clone is a single base away; this may be a read error. The genes are TRBV12-3 or TRBV12-4 and TRBJ1-3; no firm D call. This CDR3 is 12 amino acids long. The CDR3 DNA sequence: TGTGCCAGCGGCAGCTCTGGAAACACCACATATTTT. Amino acids: CASGSSGNTTYF.

This clonotype was counted many times. V usage is TRBV6-6 and J usage is TRBJ2-7, with D possibly TRBD1 on 5 matching bases. Trimming cost V 2 bases and J 2 bases, with 7 bases left between them. Germline assignment: CDR1 MNHNY and CDR2 SVGAGI (reference sequence). The CDR3 contains 13 residues. Here the CDR3 reads CASSYGRAYEQYV. CDR3 sequence (DNA): TGTGCCAGCAGTTACGGCAGGGCCTACGAGCAGTACGTC.

The rearrangement uses TRBV11-1 and TRBJ2-3; D gene ambiguous. The CDR3 runs to 11 residues. V was pared by 8 bases and J by 6 bases, with 9 bases between. The germline gives CDR1 SGHAT, CDR2 FQDESV (reference sequence). The CDR3 is CASLGIDTQYF. DNA of the CDR3: TGTGCCAGCCTCGGAATTGATACGCAGTATTTT.

In its sample, this clonotype was seen many times. The chain combines TRBV7-9 with TRBJ2-2, with D unclear. Germline V gives CDR1 SEHNR, CDR2 FQNEAQ (reference sequence). This CDR3 has 17 amino acids. Trimming removed 5 bases at V and 7 bases at J, with 23 bases between. Here the CDR3 DNA reads TGTGCCAGCAGCCCCCCGAAGTTGGGAAGGCCGTTCGGGGAGCTGTTTTTT. Protein: CASSPPKLGRPFGELFF. Full variable domain (remainder filled in from reference TRBV7-9 and TRBJ2-2): DTGVSQNPRHKITKRGQNVTFRCDPISEHNRLYWYRQTLGQGPEFLTYFQNEAQLEKSRLLSDRFSAERPKGSFSTLEIQRTEQGDSAMYLCASSPPKLGRPFGELFFGEGSRLTVL.

This clonotype was found a few times. The chain carries TRBV10-1 and TRBJ2-2, with D perhaps TRBD1 (6 bases). CDR3 size: 14 residues. Germline V CDR1 and CDR2: WNHNN, SYGVQD (reference sequence). Trimming stripped 4 bases from V and 3 bases from J, with 9 bases between. This chain's CDR3 is CASSVGAYTGELFF. The CDR3 DNA reads TGCGCCAGCAGTGTGGGGGCCTACACCGGGGAGCTGTTTTTT.

The table lists this clonotype with a few counts. The rearrangement links TRBV7-2 to TRBJ2-7; D might be TRBD1 (5 bases). This CDR3 contains 14 residues. The V gene lost 5 bases and the J gene lost 5 bases, with 16 bases spanning the gap. CDR1 SGHTA and CDR2 FQGNSA come from the germline V gene. CDR3 region: CASSTRSGSHEQYV. In nucleotides, the CDR3 is TGTGCCAGCAGCACCCGTTCAGGGTCCCACGAGCAGTACGTC.

The table lists this clonotype with a few counts. The chain joins TRBV29-1 to TRBJ1-2, with D perhaps matching TRBD1 (6 bases). Germline-derived CDR1 and CDR2 are SQVTM and ANQGSEA. V gave up 6 bases and J gave up 4 bases, with 18 bases separating them. CDR3 size: 14 residues. Here the CDR3 reads CSVKNRDHLYGYTF. CDR3 DNA: TGCAGCGTCAAAAACAGGGATCATCTCTATGGCTACACCTTC.

The chain carries TRBV5-1 and TRBJ2-1; 9 bases agree with TRBD1. There are 13 residues in the CDR3. Per the germline V gene, CDR1 is SGHRS and CDR2 is YFSETQ. V was clipped by 6 bases and J by 7 bases; unmatched bases: 5. CDR3 in amino acids: CASTPTGGNEQFF. The CDR3 nucleotides read TGCGCCAGCACCCCGACAGGGGGAAATGAGCAGTTCTTC.

Only a few counts were recorded for this clonotype. The genes are TRBV4-2 and TRBJ1-3, with D possibly being TRBD1 (5 bases). Between the trimmed V and J ends, which lost 1 base and 0 bases, there was a span of 13 bases. Germline CDR1 reads LGHNA; CDR2 reads YNFKEQ. CDR3 length: 17 amino acids. CDR3 in amino acids: CASSQVGQAFSGNTIYF. The CDR3 DNA is TGTGCCAGCAGCCAAGTGGGGCAGGCGTTCTCTGGAAACACCATATATTTT.

This clonotype has more than one count but fewer than ten. This rearrangement joins TRBV11-2 to TRBJ1-1; 7 positions match TRBD1. Looked up from germline, CDR1 is SGHAT and CDR2 is FQNNGV. This CDR3 is 15 amino acids long. V lost 1 base, J lost 10 bases, and 12 bases stayed unmatched. The CDR3 loop reads CASSLVGAGGGVAFF. The CDR3 DNA reads as TGTGCCAGCAGCTTAGTTGGAGCAGGGGGGGGCGTAGCTTTCTTT.

This clonotype turned up a few times. The DNA for the CDR3 is TGTGCCAGCAGTGAGGGGGGCAGGGGTTATCAGCCCCAGCATTTT. Protein: CASSEGGRGYQPQHF. The rearrangement uses TRBV6-1 and TRBJ1-5; D may be TRBD1 (6 bases). The germline V gene has CDR1 MNHNS and CDR2 SASEGT. The V end lost 3 bases, the J end lost 5 bases, and 14 bases lay between the germline ends. The CDR3 spans 15 residues.

This clonotype was recorded a few times. The genes are TRBV7-2 and TRBJ2-2; 12 bases line up with TRBD2. Germline trimming cut 8 bases from V and 1 base from J; bases unmatched to any gene: 8. CDR3 size: 17 residues. Looked up from germline, CDR1 is SGHTA and CDR2 is FQGNSA. The CDR3 region is CASPPSGGARNTGELFF. CDR3 nucleotides: TGTGCCAGCCCCCCTAGCGGGGGGGCAAGGAACACCGGGGAGCTGTTTTTT.

Remarks on this clonotype: Relative to the germline gene, one junction end is altered; a read error may explain this. The CDR3 here is CASSQEGQGEPPHF. Written as DNA, the CDR3 is TGCGCCAGCAGCCAAGAGGGGCAGGGGGAGCCACCGCATTTT. V gene TRBV4-1 combines with J gene TRBJ1-4; TRBD1 matches at 7 bases. The germline gives CDR1 MGHRA, CDR2 YSYEKL. The CDR3 extends over 14 amino acids.

This clonotype appeared a few times. The J gene is TRBJ1-5, the V gene TRBV5-6; D call uncertain. The CDR3 is 15 amino acids. V was shortened by 0 bases and J by 6 bases, with 13 bases between the two germline ends. CDR1 SGHDT and CDR2 YYEEEE come from the germline V gene. CDR3 nucleotides: TGTGCCAGCAGCTTGGGGGTAGGGCTTGGTCAGCCCCAGCATTTT. Amino acid sequence: CASSLGVGLGQPQHF.

In this sample, this clonotype turned up many times. The chain recombines TRBV25-1 with TRBJ2-7; D is perhaps TRBD2 (6 bases). CDR1 and CDR2 from the germline V gene are MGHDK and SYGVNS. Trimming removed 7 bases at V and 6 bases at J, with 13 bases between. This CDR3 is 12 amino acids long. The CDR3 region is CASTQWGGEQYF. The CDR3 region has the DNA TGTGCCAGCACCCAGTGGGGAGGCGAGCAGTACTTC.